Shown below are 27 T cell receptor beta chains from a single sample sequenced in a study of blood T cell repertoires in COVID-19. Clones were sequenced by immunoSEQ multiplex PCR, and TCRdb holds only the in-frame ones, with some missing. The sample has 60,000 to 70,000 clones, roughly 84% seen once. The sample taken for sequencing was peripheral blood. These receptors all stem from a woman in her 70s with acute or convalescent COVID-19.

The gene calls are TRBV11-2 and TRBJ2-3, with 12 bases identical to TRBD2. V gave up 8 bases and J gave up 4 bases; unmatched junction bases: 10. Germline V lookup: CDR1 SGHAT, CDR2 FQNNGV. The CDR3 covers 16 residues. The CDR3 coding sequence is TGTGCCAGCGGAACTAGCGGGGGGTACAAAGCAGATACGCAGTATTTT. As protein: CASGTSGGYKADTQYF.

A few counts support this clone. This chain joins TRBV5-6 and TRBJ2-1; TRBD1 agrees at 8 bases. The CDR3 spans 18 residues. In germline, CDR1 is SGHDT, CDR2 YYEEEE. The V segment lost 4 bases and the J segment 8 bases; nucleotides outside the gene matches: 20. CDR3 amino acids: CASSLINSRTGIGDEQFF. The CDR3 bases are TGTGCCAGCAGCCTGATAAATTCGAGGACAGGGATAGGGGATGAGCAGTTCTTC.

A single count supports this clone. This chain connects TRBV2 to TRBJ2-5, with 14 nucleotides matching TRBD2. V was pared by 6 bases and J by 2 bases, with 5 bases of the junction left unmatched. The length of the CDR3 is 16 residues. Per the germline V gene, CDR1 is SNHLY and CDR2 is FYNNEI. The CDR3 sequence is CASRFWTSGGQETQYF. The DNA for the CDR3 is TGTGCCAGCAGGTTTTGGACTAGCGGGGGGCAAGAGACCCAGTACTTC.

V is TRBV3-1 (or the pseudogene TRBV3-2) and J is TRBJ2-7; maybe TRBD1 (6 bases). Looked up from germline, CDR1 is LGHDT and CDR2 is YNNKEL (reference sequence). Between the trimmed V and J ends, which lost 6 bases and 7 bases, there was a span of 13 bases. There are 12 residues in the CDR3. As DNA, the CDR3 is TGTGCCAGCAGTCCTCAGGGGTCGGAGCAGTACTTC. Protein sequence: CASSPQGSEQYF.

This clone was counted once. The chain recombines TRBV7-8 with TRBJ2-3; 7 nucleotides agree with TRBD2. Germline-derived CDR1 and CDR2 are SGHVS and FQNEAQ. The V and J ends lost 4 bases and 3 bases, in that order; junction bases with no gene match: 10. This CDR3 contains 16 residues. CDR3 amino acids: CASSSWRLAETDTQYF. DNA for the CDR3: TGTGCCAGCAGCTCCTGGCGGCTAGCGGAAACAGATACGCAGTATTTT.

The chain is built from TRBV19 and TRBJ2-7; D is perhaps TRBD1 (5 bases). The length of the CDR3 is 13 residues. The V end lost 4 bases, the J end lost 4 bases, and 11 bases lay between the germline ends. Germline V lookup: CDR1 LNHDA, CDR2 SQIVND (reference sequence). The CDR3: CASSSRDSYEQYF. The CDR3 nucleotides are TGTGCCAGTAGTAGCAGGGATTCTTACGAGCAGTACTTC.

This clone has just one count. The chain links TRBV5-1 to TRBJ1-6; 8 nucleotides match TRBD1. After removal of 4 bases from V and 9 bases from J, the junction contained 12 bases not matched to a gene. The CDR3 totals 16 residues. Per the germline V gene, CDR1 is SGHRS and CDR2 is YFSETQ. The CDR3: CASSLSQGAYGSPLHF. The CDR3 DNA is TGCGCCAGCAGCCTGAGTCAGGGGGCCTATGGTTCACCCCTCCACTTT.

The CDR3: CASSLSRVNTGELFF. In DNA, the CDR3 is TGTGCCAGCAGCTTGTCCAGGGTGAACACCGGGGAGCTGTTTTTT. The chain uses TRBV7-2 and TRBJ2-2; tentative D call: TRBD1 (5 bases). CDR1 is SGHTA and CDR2 is FQGNSA in the germline V gene. The V end lost 3 bases, the J end lost 1 base, and 9 bases lay between the germline ends. The CDR3 contains 15 residues.

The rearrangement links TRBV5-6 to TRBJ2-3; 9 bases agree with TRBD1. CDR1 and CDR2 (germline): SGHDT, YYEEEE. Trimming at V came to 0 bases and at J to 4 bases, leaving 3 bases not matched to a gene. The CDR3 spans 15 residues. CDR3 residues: CASSLEGQGPDTQYF. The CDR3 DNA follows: TGTGCCAGCAGCTTGGAGGGACAGGGCCCAGATACGCAGTATTTT.

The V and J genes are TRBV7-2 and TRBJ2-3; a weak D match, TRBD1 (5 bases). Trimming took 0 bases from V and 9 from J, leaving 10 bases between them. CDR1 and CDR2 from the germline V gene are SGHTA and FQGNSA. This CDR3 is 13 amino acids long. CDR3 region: CASSLAGQKTQYF. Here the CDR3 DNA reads TGTGCCAGCAGCTTAGCGGGGCAGAAAACGCAGTATTTT.

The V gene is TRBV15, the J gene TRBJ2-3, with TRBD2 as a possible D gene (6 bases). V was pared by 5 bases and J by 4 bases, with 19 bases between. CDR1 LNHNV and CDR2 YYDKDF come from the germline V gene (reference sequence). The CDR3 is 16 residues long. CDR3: CATSGRRASEADTQYF. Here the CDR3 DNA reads TGTGCCACCAGCGGCAGGAGGGCTAGCGAGGCAGATACGCAGTATTTT.

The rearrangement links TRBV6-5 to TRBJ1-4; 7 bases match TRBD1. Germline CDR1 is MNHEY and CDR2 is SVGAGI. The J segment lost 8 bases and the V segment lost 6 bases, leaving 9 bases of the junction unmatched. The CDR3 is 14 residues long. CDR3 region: CASRVGGQREKLFF. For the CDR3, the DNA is TGTGCCAGCAGGGTAGGGGGCCAGAGAGAAAAACTGTTTTTT.

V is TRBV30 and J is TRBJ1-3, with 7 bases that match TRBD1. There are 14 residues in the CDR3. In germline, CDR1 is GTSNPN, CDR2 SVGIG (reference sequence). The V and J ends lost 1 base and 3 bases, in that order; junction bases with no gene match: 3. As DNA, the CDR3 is TGTGCCTGGAGTGCGACAGGGAATGGAAACACCATATATTTT. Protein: CAWSATGNGNTIYF.

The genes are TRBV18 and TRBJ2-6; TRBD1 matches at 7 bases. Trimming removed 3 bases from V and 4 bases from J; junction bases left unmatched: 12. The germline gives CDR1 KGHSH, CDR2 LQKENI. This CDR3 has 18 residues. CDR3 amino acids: CASSPDATGSVGANVLTF. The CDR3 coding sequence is TGTGCCAGCTCACCCGATGCGACAGGGTCGGTAGGGGCCAACGTCCTGACTTTC. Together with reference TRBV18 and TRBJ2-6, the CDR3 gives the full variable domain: NAGVMQNPRHLVRRRGQEARLRCSPMKGHSHVYWYRQLPEEGLKFMVYLQKENIIDESGMPKERFSAEFPKEGPSILRIQQVVRGDSAAYFCASSPDATGSVGANVLTFGAGSRLTVL.

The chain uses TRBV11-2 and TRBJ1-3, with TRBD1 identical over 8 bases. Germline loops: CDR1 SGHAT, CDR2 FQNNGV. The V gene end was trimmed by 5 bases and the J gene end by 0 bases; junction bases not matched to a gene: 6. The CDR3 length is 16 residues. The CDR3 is CASSDSDRDSGNTIYF. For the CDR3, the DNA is TGTGCCAGCAGCGATTCGGACAGGGACTCTGGAAACACCATATATTTT.

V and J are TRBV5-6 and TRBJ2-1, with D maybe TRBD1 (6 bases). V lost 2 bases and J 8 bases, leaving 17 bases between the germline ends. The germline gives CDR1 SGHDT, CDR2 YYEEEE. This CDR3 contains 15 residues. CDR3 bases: TGTGCCAGCAGCTTCCGACAGGCACGGGCTGATGAGCAGTTCTTC. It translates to CASSFRQARADEQFF.

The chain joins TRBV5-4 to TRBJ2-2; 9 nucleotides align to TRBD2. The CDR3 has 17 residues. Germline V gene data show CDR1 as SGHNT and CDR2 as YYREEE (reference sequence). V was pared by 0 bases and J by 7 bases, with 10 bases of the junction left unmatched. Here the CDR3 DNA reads TGTGCCAGCAGCTTGGGTGCGGGGGGGCGAACCGGCGGGGAGCTGTTTTTT. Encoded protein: CASSLGAGGRTGGELFF.

CDR3 loop: CASKAGPSNQPQHF. CDR3 nucleotide sequence: TGCGCCAGCAAGGCAGGGCCTAGCAATCAGCCCCAGCATTTT. This chain uses TRBV5-1 with TRBJ1-5, with D possibly matching TRBD1 (5 bases). Germline CDR1 and CDR2: SGHRS and YFSETQ. With 6 bases removed from V and 0 bases from J, the gap between germline ends came to 10 bases. The CDR3 spans 14 residues.

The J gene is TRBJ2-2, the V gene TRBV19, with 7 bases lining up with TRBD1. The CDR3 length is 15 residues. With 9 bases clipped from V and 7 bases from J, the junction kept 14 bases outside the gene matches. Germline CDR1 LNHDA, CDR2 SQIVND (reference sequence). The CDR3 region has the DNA TGTGCCAGCAGGGAAATACAGGGGCGCAGCGGGGAGCTGTTTTTT. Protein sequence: CASREIQGRSGELFF.

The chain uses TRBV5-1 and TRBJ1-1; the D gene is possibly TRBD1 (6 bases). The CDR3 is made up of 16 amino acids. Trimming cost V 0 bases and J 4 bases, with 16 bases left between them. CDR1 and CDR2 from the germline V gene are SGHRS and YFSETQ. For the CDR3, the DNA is TGCGCCAGCAGCTTGGCCCTGGGAGGGGGTGTCACTGAAGCTTTCTTT. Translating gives CASSLALGGGVTEAFF.

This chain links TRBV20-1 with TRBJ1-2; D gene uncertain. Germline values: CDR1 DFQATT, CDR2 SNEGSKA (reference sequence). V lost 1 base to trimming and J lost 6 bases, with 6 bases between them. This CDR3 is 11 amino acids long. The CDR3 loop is CSARAGNGYTF. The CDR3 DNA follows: TGCAGTGCTAGAGCGGGGAATGGCTACACCTTC.

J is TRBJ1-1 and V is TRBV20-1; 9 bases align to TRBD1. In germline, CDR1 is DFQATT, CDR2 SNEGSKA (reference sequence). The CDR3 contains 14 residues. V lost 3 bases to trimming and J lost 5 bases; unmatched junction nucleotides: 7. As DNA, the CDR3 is TGCAGTGCTAGTCACGGACAGGGGAGTACTGAAGCTTTCTTT. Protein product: CSASHGQGSTEAFF.

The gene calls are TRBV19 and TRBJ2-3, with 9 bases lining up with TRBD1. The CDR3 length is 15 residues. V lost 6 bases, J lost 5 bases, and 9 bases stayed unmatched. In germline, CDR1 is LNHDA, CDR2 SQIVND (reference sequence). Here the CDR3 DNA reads TGTGCCAGTAGCCGAGGACAGGGGAGGGGAGATACGCAGTATTTT. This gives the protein CASSRGQGRGDTQYF.

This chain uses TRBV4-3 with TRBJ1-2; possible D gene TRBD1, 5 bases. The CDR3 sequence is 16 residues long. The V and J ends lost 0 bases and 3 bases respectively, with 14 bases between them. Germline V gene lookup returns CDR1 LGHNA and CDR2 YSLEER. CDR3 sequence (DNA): TGCGCCAGCAGCCAAGATCCTCTTGGGGCGGACTATGGCTACACCTTC. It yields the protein CASSQDPLGADYGYTF.

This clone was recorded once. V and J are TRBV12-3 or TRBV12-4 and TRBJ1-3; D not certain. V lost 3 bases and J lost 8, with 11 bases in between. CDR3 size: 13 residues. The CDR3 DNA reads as TGTGCCAGCAGTTTCACCACGGGTGACACCATATATTTT. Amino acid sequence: CASSFTTGDTIYF.

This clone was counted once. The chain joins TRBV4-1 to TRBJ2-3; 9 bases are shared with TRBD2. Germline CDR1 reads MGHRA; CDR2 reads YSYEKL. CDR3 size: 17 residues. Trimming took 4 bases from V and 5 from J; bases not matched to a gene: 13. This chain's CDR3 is CASSRWRGGLIRDTQYF. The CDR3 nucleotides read TGCGCCAGCAGCCGCTGGCGGGGGGGCCTTATTCGAGATACGCAGTATTTT.

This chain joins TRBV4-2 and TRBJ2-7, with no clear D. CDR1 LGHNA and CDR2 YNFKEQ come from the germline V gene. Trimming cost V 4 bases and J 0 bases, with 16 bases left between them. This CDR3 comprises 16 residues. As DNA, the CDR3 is TGTGCCAGCAGCCGAATACCTTGGCGGAACTCCTACGAGCAGTACTTC. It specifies CASSRIPWRNSYEQYF.